This TCR beta chain is drawn from a study of identifying expanded T cells in peripheral blood. Findings and limits, study-wide: Technical replicates showed roughly 1.2 changed clones; two weeks about 16.4; four weeks 19. Two-week clone count variance significantly increased as total template count grew.

As concerns this clone: Its antigen is not known.

No infections or other immune events were documented during collection. Using immunoSEQ multiplex PCR, the repertoire was profiled, and TCRdb retains in-frame clones only, with some absent. The sample has approximately 100,000 clones, about 87% seen once. Per the germline V gene, CDR1 is LNHDA and CDR2 is SQIVND (reference sequence). There are 14 residues in the CDR3. Between the trimmed V and J ends, which lost 8 bases and 3 bases, there was a span of 13 bases. The chain is built from TRBV19 and TRBJ2-2; D is tentatively TRBD1 or TRBD2 (5 bases each). Sequencing used blood. The source of this sequence is a person aged 18-69 years in good health. CDR3 sequence reads: CASRSGADTGELFF. The CDR3 nucleotides read TGTGCCAGTCGTTCCGGGGCAGACACCGGGGAGCTGTTTTTT.